Listed below are T cell receptor beta chains from one sample, sequenced in a study of PD-1 blockade in classical Hodgkin lymphoma. Using immunoSEQ multiplex PCR, the repertoire was profiled, and TCRdb retains in-frame clones only, with some absent. The profile shows about 24,000 clones, almost 70% of them singletons. Source: peripheral blood mononuclear cells (PBMCs), taken at baseline. These receptors came from a human donor with classical Hodgkin lymphoma. Both conserved end residues are part of each CDR3.

V: TRBV27
J: TRBJ2-7
CDR3: CASSFRGNIVGTGTYEQYF

V: TRBV7-9
J: TRBJ2-1
CDR3: CASSFGLAGTSYNEQFF

V: TRBV5-8
J: TRBJ2-3
CDR3: CASSLGTARTDTQYF

V: TRBV7-7
J: TRBJ2-1
CDR3: CASSSDRNNEQFF

V: TRBV5-5
J: TRBJ2-1
CDR3: CASSWTRDRPYNEQFF

V: TRBV5-8
J: TRBJ2-5
CDR3: CASTMTDKETQYF

V: TRBV10-1
J: TRBJ1-2
CDR3: CASKIAKAYGYTF

V: TRBV2
J: TRBJ2-1
CDR3: CASIKRQGSNEQFF

V: TRBV9
J: TRBJ1-2
CDR3: CASSTNLRGANYGYTF

V: TRBV19
J: TRBJ2-1
CDR3: CASRTRDRAIEQFF

V: TRBV2
J: TRBJ1-5
CDR3: CASSVDRLDNQPQHF

V: TRBV5-1
J: TRBJ2-7
CDR3: CASSYSYEQYF

V: TRBV19
J: TRBJ2-7
CDR3: CASSPTQWGNYEQYF

V: TRBV9
J: TRBJ1-1
CDR3: CASSPVTVNTEAFF

V: TRBV7-6
J: TRBJ2-7
CDR3: CASSLSARVGVDYEQYF

V: TRBV6-6
J: TRBJ1-1
CDR3: CASSYAQGEPAFF